The 17 T cell receptor beta chains in this list originate from one sample, sequenced in a study of T-cell reconstitution after alpha-beta-depleted transplantation in children. The authors prepared the TCRbeta library with unique molecular identifiers. From the PCR reads, TCRdb called clonotypes with MiXCR, one entry per CDR3 protein. The sample lists about 400,000 distinct CDR3 sequences, roughly 13% occurring once. The starting material was PBMCs, obtained from the stem cell graft. These receptors all stem from a human donor who donated a stem cell graft to a child with Fanconi anemia.

This clonotype was seen ten or more times. V is TRBV5-6 and J is TRBJ2-6; D is unclear. The CDR3 loop spans 16 amino acids. The germline V gene encodes CDR1 SGHDT and CDR2 YYEEEE. Trimming removed 2 bases from V and 0 bases from J, with 9 bases in between. CDR3 DNA: TGTGCCAGCAGCTTACTTGACCTCTCTGGGGCCAACGTCCTGACTTTC. It specifies CASSLLDLSGANVLTF.

This clonotype was detected many times. The rearrangement uses TRBV29-1 and TRBJ2-1; 8 bases are shared with TRBD1. CDR1 SQVTM and CDR2 ANQGSEA come from the germline V gene. The CDR3 is made up of 13 amino acids. V was clipped by 3 bases and J by 8 bases; unmatched bases: 6. The CDR3 region is CSVEDRVHHEQFF. The CDR3 DNA reads as TGCAGCGTTGAGGACAGGGTGCACCATGAGCAGTTCTTC.

This clonotype was counted between two and nine times. The V and J genes are TRBV6-5 and TRBJ1-4; possibly TRBD1 for D (5 bases). V dropped 0 bases and J dropped 4 bases, with 9 bases sitting between them. This CDR3 spans 15 amino acids. Germline assignment: CDR1 MNHEY and CDR2 SVGAGI. The CDR3 reads CASSYSRVGNEKLFF. Here the CDR3 DNA reads TGTGCCAGCAGTTACTCCAGGGTTGGTAATGAAAAACTGTTTTTT.

This clonotype was counted ten times or more. This rearrangement joins TRBV5-6 to TRBJ1-2; a weak D match, TRBD1 (5 bases). Per germline, CDR1 SGHDT and CDR2 YYEEEE. This CDR3 comprises 12 residues. The germline V and J ends were trimmed by 4 bases and 4 bases, with 8 bases remaining between them. The CDR3 coding sequence is TGTGCCAGCAGCGGGGGTAGCTATGGCTACACCTTC. As protein: CASSGGSYGYTF.

This clonotype has only a few counts. The chain is built from TRBV20-1 and TRBJ2-3; D remains ambiguous. Germline values: CDR1 DFQATT, CDR2 SNEGSKA (reference sequence). This CDR3 comprises 14 residues. V was pared by 5 bases and J by 0 bases, with 12 bases between. CDR3 nucleotides: TGCAGTGCTGGAAGGCAGGAGAGCACAGATACGCAGTATTTT. Protein sequence: CSAGRQESTDTQYF.

The J gene is TRBJ2-2, the V gene TRBV7-8; 11 bases map to TRBD1. After removal of 1 base from V and 6 bases from J, the junction contained 4 bases not matched to a gene. The CDR3 spans 16 residues. CDR1 is SGHVS and CDR2 is FQNEAQ in the germline V gene. CDR3 in DNA: TGTGCCAGCAGCTTAGAGGGACAGGGGGTTCCCGGGGAGCTGTTTTTT. Translation gives CASSLEGQGVPGELFF.

This clonotype was observed many times. The V gene is TRBV7-3, the J gene TRBJ2-2; D gene unclear. The CDR3 length is 14 residues. Deletions cut 3 bases from V and 4 bases from J, with 9 bases between. Germline CDR1 and CDR2: SGHTA and FQGTGA. The CDR3 here is CASSLGRPTGELFF. The CDR3 DNA reads TGTGCCAGCAGCTTGGGAAGACCCACCGGGGAGCTGTTTTTT. Using reference TRBV7-3 and TRBJ2-2 for the parts outside the CDR3, the full variable domain is GAGVSQTPSNKVTEKGKYVELRCDPISGHTALYWYRQSLGQGPEFLIYFQGTGAADDSGLPNDRFFAVRPEGSVSTLKIQRTERGDSAVYLCASSLGRPTGELFFGEGSRLTVL.

This clonotype showed up many times. The chain carries TRBV5-4 and TRBJ2-1; 7 positions match TRBD1. This CDR3 spans 15 amino acids. Germline V gene data show CDR1 as SGHNT and CDR2 as YYREEE (reference sequence). V shed 3 bases, J shed 2 bases, and the junction held 5 bases outside the gene matches. The CDR3 DNA reads TGTGCCAGCAGCTCCCAGGGGGATACCTACAATGAGCAGTTCTTC. Amino acid sequence: CASSSQGDTYNEQFF.

This clonotype was recorded a few times. The rearrangement links TRBV4-3 to TRBJ1-1; TRBD1 is a possible D gene (5 bases). CDR3 length equals 15 residues. Trimming took 0 bases from V and 5 from J, leaving 13 bases between them. The germline gives CDR1 LGHNA, CDR2 YSLEER. The CDR3 nucleotides read TGCGCCAGCAGCCAAGATCGCCGGGGGGGGACTGAAGCTTTCTTT. It encodes CASSQDRRGGTEAFF.

The sample holds many counts of this clonotype. Relative to the germline gene, one junction end is altered; a read error may explain this. The V gene is TRBV9, the J gene TRBJ2-5, with TRBD1 as a possible D gene (5 bases). CDR3 size: 13 residues. The V gene's germline CDR1 is SGDLS and CDR2 YYNGEE. The CDR3 sequence: CASSARVGETQYF. DNA for the CDR3: TGCGCCAGCAGTGCCAGGGTCGGGGAGACCCAGTACTTC. The full variable domain, with the rest looked up from reference TRBV9 and TRBJ2-5, is DSGVTQTPKHLITATGQRVTLRCSPRSGDLSVYWYQQSLDQGLQFLIQYYNGEERAKGNILERFSAQQFPDLHSELNLSSLELGDSALYFCASSARVGETQYFGPGTRLLVL.

The chain joins TRBV12-3 or TRBV12-4 to TRBJ1-1; D possibly corresponds to TRBD1 (5 bases). V was shortened by 6 bases and J by 4 bases, with 9 bases between the two germline ends. There are 12 residues in the CDR3. In DNA, the CDR3 is TGTGCCAGCAGCTCACAGGTCACTGAAGCTTTCTTT. Amino acid sequence: CASSSQVTEAFF.

The chain joins TRBV28 to TRBJ1-4; 7 bases line up with TRBD1. With 5 bases clipped from V and 7 bases from J, the junction kept 10 bases outside the gene matches. The CDR3 is 15 residues long. Germline V gives CDR1 MDHEN, CDR2 SYDVKM. CDR3 sequence reads: CASSTGQVVGEKLFF. CDR3 coding DNA: TGTGCCAGCAGTACCGGACAGGTGGTGGGTGAAAAACTGTTTTTT.

A few counts support this clonotype. This chain joins TRBV7-2 and TRBJ1-1; no firm D call. Trimming removed 4 bases from V and 12 bases from J, with 15 bases in between. The CDR3 sequence is 12 residues long. CDR1 and CDR2 (germline): SGHTA, FQGNSA. CDR3 region: CASSSSRGGTFF. Here the CDR3 DNA reads TGTGCCAGCAGCTCCTCCCGGGGTGGAACTTTCTTT.

This clonotype was seen repeatedly, ten times or more. V gene TRBV6-1 combines with J gene TRBJ1-5; D unresolved. CDR1 is MNHNS and CDR2 is SASEGT in the germline V gene. Deletions cut 1 base from V and 9 bases from J, with 10 bases between. The CDR3 covers 13 residues. The DNA of the CDR3 is TGTGCCAGCAGTGAAGAAAAGCGGTTGCCCCAGCATTTT. Residues: CASSEEKRLPQHF.

This sequence joins TRBV6-2 or TRBV6-3 and TRBJ1-5, with D unclear. V was clipped by 1 base and J by 2 bases, with 9 bases between them. CDR1 and CDR2 from the germline V gene are MNHEY and SVGEGT. CDR3 length: 15 amino acids. The CDR3 region has the DNA TGTGCCAGCAGTTACTGGGGTCAGCGCAATCAGCCCCAGCATTTT. Translating it yields CASSYWGQRNQPQHF.

Of note for this clonotype: This sequence may be a read error, since a much larger clone differs from it by one base. The CDR3: CASSFVGGPNTEAFF. The CDR3 DNA sequence: TGCGCCAGCAGCTTTGTTGGAGGGCCGAACACTGAAGCTTTCTTT. The chain carries TRBV5-1 and TRBJ1-1; unclear D gene. V lost 2 bases, J lost 1 base, and 12 bases lay in between. This CDR3 spans 15 amino acids. Germline V lookup: CDR1 SGHRS, CDR2 YFSETQ.

Many counts were recorded for this clonotype. V gene TRBV12-3 or TRBV12-4 combines with J gene TRBJ2-1, with D unresolved. Trimming left V 8 bases short and J 5 bases short, with 10 bases between. CDR3 length: 12 amino acids. CDR3 sequence (DNA): TGTGCCAGCTCGGATTCCCACAATGAGCAGTTCTTC. It codes for CASSDSHNEQFF.